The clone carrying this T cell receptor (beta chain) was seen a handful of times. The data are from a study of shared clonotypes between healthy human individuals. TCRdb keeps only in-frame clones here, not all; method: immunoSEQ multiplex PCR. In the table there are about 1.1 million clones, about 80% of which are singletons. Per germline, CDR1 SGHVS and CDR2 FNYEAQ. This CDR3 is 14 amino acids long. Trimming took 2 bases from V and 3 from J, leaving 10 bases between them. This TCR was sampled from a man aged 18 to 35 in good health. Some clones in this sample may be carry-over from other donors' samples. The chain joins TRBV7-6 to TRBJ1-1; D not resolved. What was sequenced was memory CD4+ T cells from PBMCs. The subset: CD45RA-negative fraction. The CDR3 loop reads CASSLSYRYTEAFF. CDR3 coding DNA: TGTGCCAGCAGCTTAAGTTATCGCTACACTGAAGCTTTCTTT.